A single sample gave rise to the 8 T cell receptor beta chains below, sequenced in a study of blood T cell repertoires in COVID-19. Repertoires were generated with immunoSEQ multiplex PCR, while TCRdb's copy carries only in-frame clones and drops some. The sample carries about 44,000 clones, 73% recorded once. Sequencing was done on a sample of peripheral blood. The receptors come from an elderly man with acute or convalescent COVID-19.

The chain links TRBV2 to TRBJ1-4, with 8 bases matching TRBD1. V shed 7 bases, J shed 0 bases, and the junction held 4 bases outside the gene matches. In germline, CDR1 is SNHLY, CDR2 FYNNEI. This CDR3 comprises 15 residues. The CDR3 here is CASKIQGATNEKLFF. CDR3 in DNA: TGTGCCAGCAAAATACAGGGGGCAACTAATGAAAAACTGTTTTTT. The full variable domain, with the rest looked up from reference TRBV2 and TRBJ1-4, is EPEVTQTPSHQVTQMGQEVILRCVPISNHLYFYWYRQILGQKVEFLVSFYNNEISEKSEIFDDQFSVERPDGSNFTLKIRSTKLEDSAMYFCASKIQGATNEKLFFGSGTQLSVL.

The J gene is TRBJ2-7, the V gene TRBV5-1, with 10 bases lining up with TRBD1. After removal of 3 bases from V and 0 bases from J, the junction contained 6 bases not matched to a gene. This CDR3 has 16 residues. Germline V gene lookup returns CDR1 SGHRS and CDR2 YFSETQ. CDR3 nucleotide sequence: TGCGCCAGCAGCTGGGGGACAGGGGCCCTCTCCTACGAGCAGTACTTC. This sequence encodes CASSWGTGALSYEQYF.

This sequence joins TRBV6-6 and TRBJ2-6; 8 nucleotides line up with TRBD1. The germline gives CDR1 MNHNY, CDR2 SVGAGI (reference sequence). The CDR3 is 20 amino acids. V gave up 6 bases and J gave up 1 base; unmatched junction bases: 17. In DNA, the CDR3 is TGTGCCAGCAGCCTCCTACCTCCGACAGGGGCGATATCTGGGGCCAACGTCCTGACTTTC. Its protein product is CASSLLPPTGAISGANVLTF.

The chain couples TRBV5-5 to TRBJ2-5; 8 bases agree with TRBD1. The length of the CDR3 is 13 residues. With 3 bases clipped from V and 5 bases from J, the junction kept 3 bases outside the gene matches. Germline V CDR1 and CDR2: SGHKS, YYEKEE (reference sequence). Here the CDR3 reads CASSSTGAETQYF. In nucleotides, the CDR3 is TGTGCCAGCAGCTCGACAGGGGCGGAGACCCAGTACTTC.

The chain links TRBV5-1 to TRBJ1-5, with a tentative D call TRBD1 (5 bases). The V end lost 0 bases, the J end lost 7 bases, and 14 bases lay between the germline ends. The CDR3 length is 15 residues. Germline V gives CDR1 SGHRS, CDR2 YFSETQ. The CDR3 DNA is TGCGCCAGCAGCTTGGACGGGACTGGAGGACAGCCCCAGCATTTT. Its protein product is CASSLDGTGGQPQHF.

CDR3 bases: TGTGCCAGCAGCTTAGGCGGTAGCGGGAGGCAGAATGAGCAGTTCTTC. This translates into CASSLGGSGRQNEQFF. V usage is TRBV7-8 and J usage is TRBJ2-1; 10 bases agree with TRBD2. The CDR3 is 16 residues long. CDR1 and CDR2 from the germline V gene are SGHVS and FQNEAQ. The junction had 7 bases not matched to a gene; V was cut back by 1 base and J by 7 bases.

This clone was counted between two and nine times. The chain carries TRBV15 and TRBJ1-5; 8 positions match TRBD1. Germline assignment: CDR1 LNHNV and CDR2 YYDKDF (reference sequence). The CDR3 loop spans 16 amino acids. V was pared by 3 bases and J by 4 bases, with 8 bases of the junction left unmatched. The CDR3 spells CATSSWTGLGNQPQHF. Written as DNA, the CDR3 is TGTGCCACCAGCAGCTGGACAGGGTTGGGGAATCAGCCCCAGCATTTT.

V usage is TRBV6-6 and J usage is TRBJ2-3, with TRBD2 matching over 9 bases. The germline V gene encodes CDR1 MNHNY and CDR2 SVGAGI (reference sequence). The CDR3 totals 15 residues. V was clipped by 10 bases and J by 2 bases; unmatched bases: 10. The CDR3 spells CATRETSGYTDTQYF. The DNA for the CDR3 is TGTGCCACCCGGGAGACTAGCGGCTACACAGATACGCAGTATTTT.